Presented here are 17 T cell receptor beta chains from one specimen sequenced in a study of identical twins (dated by TCRdb to the mid-2010s). Libraries were made using 5' RACE. Data came from an Illumina HiSeq 2000. TCRdb cleaned the public reads at Q25 with fastp, built clones with MiXCR and kept in-frame beta chains. Every CDR3 protein is listed once, alongside the most common genes and DNA of its rows. Across this sample there are 210,000 or so distinct CDR3 sequences, with about 7.5% seen only once. Around 1.8% of the sample lies in the top ten. The same data also went into a second study, on yellow fever vaccine responses in identical twins.

Sequencing input: memory (CD45RO+) T cells sorted from blood. Interpreted using the paper, the cell subset or site label stands for: CD45RO+ enriched T cells. Receptors were obtained from a woman aged 18-29 years in good health.

This clonotype was seen many times. The chain carries TRBV5-1 and TRBJ1-2, with a weak D call TRBD1 (6 bases). This CDR3 has 14 amino acids. CDR1 and CDR2 from the germline V gene are SGHRS and YFSETQ. Trimming removed 4 bases at V and 2 bases at J, with 12 bases between. The CDR3 DNA is TGCGCCAGCAGCCCGGACCAGGGGAACTATGGCTACACCTTC. It translates to CASSPDQGNYGYTF.

This clonotype was seen only a few times. The CDR3 region has the DNA TGCGCCAGCACGGCGGGGGGGCCGGGGGCTGAGCAGTTCTTC. As protein: CASTAGGPGAEQFF. The chain has TRBV5-1 and TRBJ2-1; 9 nucleotides align to TRBD2. The germline CDR1 and CDR2 sequences are SGHRS and YFSETQ. This CDR3 is built from 14 residues. V was pared by 6 bases and J by 9 bases, with 10 bases of the junction left unmatched. The variable domain in full, completed from reference TRBV5-1 and TRBJ2-1, reads KAGVTQTPRYLIKTRGQQVTLSCSPISGHRSVSWYQQTPGQGLQFLFEYFSETQRNKGNFPGRFSGRQFSNSRSEMNVSTLELGDSALYLCASTAGGPGAEQFFGPGTRLTVL.

The chain is built from TRBV20-1 and TRBJ1-2; D is unclear. V was cut by 4 bases and J by 7 bases, with 16 bases left in between. Germline lookup yields CDR1 DFQATT and CDR2 SNEGSKA (reference sequence). The CDR3 is made up of 13 amino acids. The CDR3 nucleotides read TGCAGTGCTACCGCAACTCTTTTGGGTGGCTACACCTTC. The encoded protein is CSATATLLGGYTF.

Comments on this clonotype: The junction and the germline gene differ at one end; a read error may be behind it. This chain uses TRBV2 with TRBJ2-4; 8 bases match TRBD2. The germline CDR1 and CDR2 sequences are SNHLY and FYNNEI. The length of the CDR3 is 13 residues. CDR3 loop: CASNRGLVNIQNF. The CDR3 DNA reads TGTGCCAGCAACCGGGGACTAGTTAATATTCAGAACTTC.

At least ten counts were recorded for this clonotype. The rearrangement uses TRBV27 and TRBJ2-7, with 12 nucleotides matching TRBD2. This CDR3 is 14 amino acids long. The germline gives CDR1 MNHEY, CDR2 SMNVEV (reference sequence). The V segment lost 6 bases and the J segment 2 bases; nucleotides outside the gene matches: 2. For the CDR3, the DNA is TGTGCCAGCAGCCGACTAGCGGGAGCCTACGAGCAGTACTTC. Protein: CASSRLAGAYEQYF.

This clonotype was seen only a few times. The chain couples TRBV6-1 to TRBJ2-6; D may be TRBD1 (5 bases). V was cut by 6 bases and J by 0 bases, with 12 bases left in between. This CDR3 contains 16 residues. The germline V gene encodes CDR1 MNHNS and CDR2 SASEGT. This chain's CDR3 is CASRDTGGSGANVLTF. The DNA for the CDR3 is TGTGCCAGCAGGGATACAGGTGGCTCTGGGGCCAACGTCCTGACTTTC.

This clonotype showed up many times. The CDR3 DNA sequence: TGCGCCAGCTCAGGGGACTCTGGGGCCAACGTCCTGACTTTC. Amino acids: CASSGDSGANVLTF. The chain couples TRBV5-1 to TRBJ2-6, with a tentative D call TRBD1 (6 bases). The CDR3 has 14 amino acids. Germline CDR1 reads SGHRS; CDR2 reads YFSETQ. V gave up 7 bases and J gave up 0 bases, with 8 bases separating them. Full variable domain (rest looked up from reference TRBV5-1 and TRBJ2-6): KAGVTQTPRYLIKTRGQQVTLSCSPISGHRSVSWYQQTPGQGLQFLFEYFSETQRNKGNFPGRFSGRQFSNSRSEMNVSTLELGDSALYLCASSGDSGANVLTFGAGSRLTVL.

The J gene is TRBJ2-4, the V gene TRBV12-3 or TRBV12-4, with 12 bases fitting TRBD2. With V trimmed by 3 bases and J by 7 bases, 4 bases remained unmatched. The CDR3 contains 15 residues. The CDR3 protein is CASSFLAGGWNIQYF. The CDR3 region has the DNA TGTGCCAGCAGTTTCCTAGCGGGGGGGTGGAACATTCAGTACTTC.

The table lists this clonotype with a few counts. The rearrangement joins TRBV12-5 to TRBJ2-2, with D perhaps TRBD2 (6 bases). Germline CDR1 reads LGHNT; CDR2 reads FRNRAP. This CDR3 region has 13 residues. The germline V and J ends were trimmed by 7 bases and 5 bases, with 11 bases remaining between them. CDR3 nucleotide sequence: TGTGCTAGTGATCAGGAGGGGACCGGGGAGCTGTTTTTT. Translation gives CASDQEGTGELFF.

The rearrangement uses TRBV29-1 and TRBJ2-3; D may match TRBD1 or TRBD2 (5 bases each). The CDR3 is 13 residues long. CDR1 and CDR2 from the germline V gene are SQVTM and ANQGSEA. V was pared by 7 bases and J by 1 base, with 12 bases between. The CDR3 sequence: CSAARGRTDTQYF. The CDR3 DNA reads TGCAGCGCCGCCCGGGGACGCACAGATACGCAGTATTTT.

This clonotype was counted at least ten times. The V and J genes are TRBV4-3 and TRBJ2-7; TRBD1 matches at 7 bases. The CDR3 loop spans 15 amino acids. Germline CDR1 is LGHNA and CDR2 is YSLEER. Trimming cost V 2 bases and J 3 bases; bases outside gene matches: 7. The CDR3 DNA follows: TGCGCCAGCAGCCAAACTACAGGGGAATTCTACGAGCAGTACTTC. Protein product: CASSQTTGEFYEQYF.

This clonotype was observed a few times. This chain joins TRBV20-1 and TRBJ2-2; a possible D gene is TRBD1 (7 bases). The CDR3 runs 14 residues. Trimming took off 6 bases at V and 7 bases at J, with 18 bases between the two ends. Germline V CDR1 and CDR2: DFQATT, SNEGSKA (reference sequence). This CDR3 reads CSAQGGPVHGELFF. The DNA of the CDR3 is TGCAGTGCCCAGGGGGGCCCGGTACACGGGGAGCTGTTTTTT.

Only a few counts were recorded for this clonotype. J is TRBJ2-1 and V is TRBV12-3 or TRBV12-4, with 9 positions matching TRBD1. This CDR3 has 14 amino acids. The ends lost 3 bases at V and 10 bases at J; junction bases unmatched: 7. The CDR3 reads CASSFRRGQGEQFF. CDR3 DNA sequence: TGTGCCAGCAGTTTTCGGCGGGGACAGGGAGAGCAGTTCTTC.

This clonotype was counted only a few times. The rearrangement uses TRBV29-1 and TRBJ1-2; D unclear. The CDR3 has 12 residues. Trimming took 5 bases from V and 8 from J, leaving 15 bases between them. CDR1 and CDR2 (germline): SQVTM, ANQGSEA. CDR3 DNA sequence: TGCAGCGTTACTCTTGGAGGATGGGGCTACACCTTC. Translation: CSVTLGGWGYTF.

This clonotype occurred many times. This sequence joins TRBV2 and TRBJ2-1, with D perhaps given as TRBD1 or TRBD2 (5 bases each). V shed 8 bases and J shed 15 bases, with 20 bases lying between them. Germline lookup yields CDR1 SNHLY and CDR2 FYNNEI. This CDR3 spans 12 amino acids. The CDR3 loop reads CASGISGTAVFF. As DNA, the CDR3 is TGTGCCAGCGGCATCTCCGGGACGGCCGTGTTCTTC.

This clonotype was seen a few times. The V gene is TRBV5-1, the J gene TRBJ2-5; a possible D gene is TRBD2 (5 bases). The V gene's germline CDR1 is SGHRS and CDR2 YFSETQ. Trimming cost V 5 bases and J 1 base, with 12 bases left between them. This CDR3 has 14 amino acids. This chain's CDR3 is CASRDSIVQETQYF. CDR3 coding DNA: TGCGCCAGCAGGGACTCTATTGTCCAAGAGACCCAGTACTTC.

This clonotype was recorded at least ten times. The chain has TRBV28 and TRBJ1-4; 10 bases align to TRBD1. Looked up from germline, CDR1 is MDHEN and CDR2 is SYDVKM. The CDR3 length is 15 residues. Trimming took 2 bases from V and 7 from J; bases not matched to a gene: 4. CDR3 bases: TGTGCCAGCAGTTTACTGACAGGGGGCAGTGAAAAACTGTTTTTT. Encoded protein: CASSLLTGGSEKLFF.